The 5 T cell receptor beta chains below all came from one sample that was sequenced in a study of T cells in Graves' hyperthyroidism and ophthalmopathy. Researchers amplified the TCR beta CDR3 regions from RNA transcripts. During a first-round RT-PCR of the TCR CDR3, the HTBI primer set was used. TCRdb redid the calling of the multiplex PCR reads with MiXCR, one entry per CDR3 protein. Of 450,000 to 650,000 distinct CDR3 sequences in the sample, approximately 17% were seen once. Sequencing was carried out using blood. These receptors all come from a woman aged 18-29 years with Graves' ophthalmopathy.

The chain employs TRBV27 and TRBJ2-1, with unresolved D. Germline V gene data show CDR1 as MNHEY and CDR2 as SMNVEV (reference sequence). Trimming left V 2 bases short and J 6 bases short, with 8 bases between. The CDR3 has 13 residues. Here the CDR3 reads CASSLQLPNEQFF. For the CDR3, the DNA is TGTGCCAGCAGTTTACAACTACCCAATGAGCAGTTCTTC.

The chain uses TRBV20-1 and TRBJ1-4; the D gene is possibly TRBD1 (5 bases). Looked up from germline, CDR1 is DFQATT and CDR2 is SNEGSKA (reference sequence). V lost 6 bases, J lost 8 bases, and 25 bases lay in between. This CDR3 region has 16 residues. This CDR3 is CSANLLVGTALEKLFF. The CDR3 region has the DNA TGCAGTGCGAATTTGCTTGTGGGGACCGCCTTGGAAAAACTGTTTTTT.

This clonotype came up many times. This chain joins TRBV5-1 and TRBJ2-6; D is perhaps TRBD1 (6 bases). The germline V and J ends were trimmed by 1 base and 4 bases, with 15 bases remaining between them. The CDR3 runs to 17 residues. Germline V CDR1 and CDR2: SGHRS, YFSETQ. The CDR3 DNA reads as TGCGCCAGCAGCTTGTTGCCCAGGGGAGAAGGGGCCAACGTCCTGACTTTC. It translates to CASSLLPRGEGANVLTF.

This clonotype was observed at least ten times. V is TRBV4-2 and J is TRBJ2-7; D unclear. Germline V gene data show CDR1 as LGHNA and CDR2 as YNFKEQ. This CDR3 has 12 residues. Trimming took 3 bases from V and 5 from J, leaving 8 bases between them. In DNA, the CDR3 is TGTGCCAGCAGCCACAAGACGCACGAGCAGTACTTC. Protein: CASSHKTHEQYF.

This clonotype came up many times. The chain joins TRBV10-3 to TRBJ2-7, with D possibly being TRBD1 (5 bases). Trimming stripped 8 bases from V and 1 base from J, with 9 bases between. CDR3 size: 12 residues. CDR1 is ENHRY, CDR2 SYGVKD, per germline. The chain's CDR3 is CAISGPSYEQYF. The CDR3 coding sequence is TGTGCCATCTCAGGGCCGTCCTACGAGCAGTACTTC.